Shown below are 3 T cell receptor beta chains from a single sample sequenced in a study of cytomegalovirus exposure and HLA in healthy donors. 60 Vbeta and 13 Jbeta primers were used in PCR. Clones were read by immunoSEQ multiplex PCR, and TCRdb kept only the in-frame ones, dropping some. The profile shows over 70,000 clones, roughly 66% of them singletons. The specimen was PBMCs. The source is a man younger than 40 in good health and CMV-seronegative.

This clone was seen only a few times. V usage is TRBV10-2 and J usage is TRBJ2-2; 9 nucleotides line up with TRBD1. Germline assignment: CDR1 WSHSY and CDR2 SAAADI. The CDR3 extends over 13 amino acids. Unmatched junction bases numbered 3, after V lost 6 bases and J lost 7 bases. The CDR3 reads CASSGQGIGELFF. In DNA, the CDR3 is TGCGCCAGCAGCGGACAGGGGATCGGGGAGCTGTTTTTT.

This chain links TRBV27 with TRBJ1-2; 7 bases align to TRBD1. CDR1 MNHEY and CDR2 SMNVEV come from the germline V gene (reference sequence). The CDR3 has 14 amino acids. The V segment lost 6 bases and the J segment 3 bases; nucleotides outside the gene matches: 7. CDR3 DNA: TGTGCCAGCAGGTCCACACAGGGGTACTATGGCTACACCTTC. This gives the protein CASRSTQGYYGYTF.

In nucleotides, the CDR3 is TGTGCCAGCAGCTTAGGATCTACGGGACACTATAGCTCTGGGGCCAACGTCCTGACTTTC. Protein sequence: CASSLGSTGHYSSGANVLTF. The genes are TRBV13 and TRBJ2-6; weak D call: TRBD1 (6 bases). Germline lookup yields CDR1 PRHDT and CDR2 FYEKMQ (reference sequence). With 0 bases removed from V and 0 bases from J, the gap between germline ends came to 18 bases. The CDR3 runs to 20 residues. Full variable domain (missing parts from reference TRBV13 and TRBJ2-6): AAGVIQSPRHLIKEKRETATLKCYPIPRHDTVYWYQQGPGQDPQFLISFYEKMQSDKGSIPDRFSAQQFSDYHSELNMSSLELGDSALYFCASSLGSTGHYSSGANVLTFGAGSRLTVL.